This TCR beta chain was captured by sequencing in a study of blood T cell repertoires in COVID-19. Background on the study: The United States, Italy and Spain were the sources of the acute and convalescent COVID-19 samples.

In the original workflow: Nucleated cell number was recorded as an estimate derived from reference gene primer amplification. Clones were read by immunoSEQ multiplex PCR, and TCRdb kept only the in-frame ones, dropping some. Clone size and V and J calls were adopted from that table, with D and trimming inferred from the DNA. The data contain 150,000 to 200,000 clones, 89% of them singletons. This clone came up once. Germline V CDR1 and CDR2: MNHEY, SVGAGI. The V gene lost 7 bases and the J gene lost 4 bases, with 16 bases spanning the gap. There are 14 residues in the CDR3. Sequencing was carried out using peripheral blood. This chain joins TRBV6-5 and TRBJ2-5, with TRBD2 as a possible D gene (6 bases). This sequence was found in a man aged 18 to 30 who had recovered from COVID-19. CDR3 residues: CASTLKWRGETQYF. The CDR3 region has the DNA TGTGCCAGCACTCTAAAGTGGAGGGGAGAGACCCAGTACTTC.